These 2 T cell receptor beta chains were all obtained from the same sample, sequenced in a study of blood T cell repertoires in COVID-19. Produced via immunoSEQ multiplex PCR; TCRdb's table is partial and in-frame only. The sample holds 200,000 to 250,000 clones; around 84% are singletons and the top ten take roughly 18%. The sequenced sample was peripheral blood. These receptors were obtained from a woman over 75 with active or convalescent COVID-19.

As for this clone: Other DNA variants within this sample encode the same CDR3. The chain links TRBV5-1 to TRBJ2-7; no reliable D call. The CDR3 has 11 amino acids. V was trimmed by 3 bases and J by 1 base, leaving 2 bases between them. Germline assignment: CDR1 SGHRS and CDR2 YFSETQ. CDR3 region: CASSSSYEQYF. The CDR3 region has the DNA TGCGCCAGCAGCTCATCCTACGAGCAGTACTTC.

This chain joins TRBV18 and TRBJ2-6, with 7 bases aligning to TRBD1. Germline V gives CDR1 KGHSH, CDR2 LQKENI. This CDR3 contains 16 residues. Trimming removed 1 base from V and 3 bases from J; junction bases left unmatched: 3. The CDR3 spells CASSPQQGSGANVLTF. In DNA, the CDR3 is TGTGCCAGCTCACCACAACAGGGGAGTGGGGCCAACGTCCTGACTTTC.